This is a list of T cell receptor beta chains from one sample in a study of shared clonotypes between healthy human individuals. Only in-frame clones appear in the TCRdb table, and some are missing; sequencing was by immunoSEQ multiplex PCR. The repertoire holds a few million clones, just under 95% seen once, with approximately 0.39% in the top ten. The sequencing sample was made of naive CD4+ T cells from PBMCs. The receptors were sampled from a man aged 18 to 30 in good health. Some clones in this sample may be carry-over from other donors' samples. The CDR3 runs from the conserved cysteine through the conserved F or W. The order of the fields is J gene, D gene, V gene, clone size, CDR3 DNA, CDR3 protein. D genes are given only for firm matches. For some rows the clone size is stated as once, few or many, or as a class when expanded; others skip it.

TRBJ2-3 | . | TRBV28 | once | TGTGCCAGCAGTTTGGGGGCTTCGGGCACAGATACGCAGTATTTT | CASSLGASGTDTQYF
TRBJ1-1 | . | TRBV2 | . | TGTGCCAGCACTCCACATGGAGGGGAAGTCGCTGAAGCTTTCTTT | CASTPHGGEVAEAFF
TRBJ2-1 | TRBD1 | TRBV28 | . | TGTGCCAGCAGCCCGAACCCCGGGACAGGGGCCTACAATGAGCAGTTCTTC | CASSPNPGTGAYNEQFF
TRBJ2-3 | TRBD2 | TRBV5-1 | . | TGCGCCAGCAGCGTCCTAGCGGGAGGGCCGGGAGATACGCAGTATTTT | CASSVLAGGPGDTQYF
TRBJ2-3 | TRBD2 | TRBV27 | . | TGTGCCAGCAGTCCGGGACTAGCGGGAGTGGCAGATACGCAGTATTTT | CASSPGLAGVADTQYF
TRBJ1-2 | TRBD1 | TRBV5-1 | . | TGCGCCAGCTTCGCGGAGCCGGGACAGGGGGCCTTTGGCTACACCTTC | CASFAEPGQGAFGYTF
TRBJ2-1 | . | TRBV7-9 | . | TGTGCCAGCAGCCAGAGCGAGCAGTTCTTC | CASSQSEQFF
TRBJ2-1 | TRBD2 | TRBV4-1 | . | TGCGCCAGCAGCCAGCTATTTAGCGGGAGCTCCTACAATGAGCAGTTCTTC | CASSQLFSGSSYNEQFF
TRBJ2-7 | . | TRBV10-2 | . | TGCGCCACCAGCGACGTCGGGAGCGGTAACTACGAGCAGTACTTC | CATSDVGSGNYEQYF
TRBJ2-4 | . | TRBV28 | . | TGTGCCAGCTCGATAGCCAAAAACATTCAGTACTTC | CASSIAKNIQYF
TRBJ1-1 | . | TRBV18 | . | TGTGCCAGCTCACCAACATTATTCGGTCGGGGTCAGCCGAACACTGAAGCTTTCTTT | CASSPTLFGRGQPNTEAFF
TRBJ2-7 | . | TRBV11-3 | . | TGTGCCAGCAGCTTAGCAGGGTTGCACGAGCAGTACTTC | CASSLAGLHEQYF
TRBJ2-1 | TRBD2 | TRBV6-6 | . | TGTGCCAGCAGTTCCTTAGCGGGGAGCTCCTACAATGAGCAGTTCTTC | CASSSLAGSSYNEQFF
TRBJ2-1 | TRBD2 | TRBV15 | once | TGTGCCACCAGCGCCGGACTAGCGGGAGTGACCTACAATGAGCAGTTCTTC | CATSAGLAGVTYNEQFF
TRBJ2-5 | . | TRBV19 | . | TGTGCCAGTAGTATCGGCCGGGAGACCCAGTACTTC | CASSIGRETQYF
TRBJ1-4 | TRBD1 | TRBV5-1 | . | TGCGCCAGCAGCTTCGATGGACAGGCGGGCGGGGAAAAACTGTTTTTT | CASSFDGQAGGEKLFF
TRBJ1-1 | . | TRBV4-1 | . | TGCGCCAGCAGCCAAGATTGGGCCAGTGAAGCTTTCTTT | CASSQDWASEAFF
TRBJ1-1 | TRBD1 | TRBV29-1 | once | TGCAGCGTTGAAGAAGGACGCCGACAGGGGGCCACTGAAGCTTTCTTT | CSVEEGRRQGATEAFF
TRBJ1-1 | . | TRBV18 | . | TGTGCCAGCTCACCAGGCAGAAAGCCTATGAACACTGAAGCTTTCTTT | CASSPGRKPMNTEAFF
TRBJ1-3 | . | TRBV6-5 | . | TGTGCCAGCAGTCCCCTGGGGAATGGTGGAAACACCATATATTTT | CASSPLGNGGNTIYF
TRBJ1-1 | TRBD1 | TRBV5-1 | . | TGCGCCAGTGCGACAGGGTGGAACACTGAAGCTTTCTTT | CASATGWNTEAFF
TRBJ1-4 | . | TRBV9 | . | TGTGCCAGCAGCGCTACCGGGACACAGAATGAAAAACTGTTTTTT | CASSATGTQNEKLFF